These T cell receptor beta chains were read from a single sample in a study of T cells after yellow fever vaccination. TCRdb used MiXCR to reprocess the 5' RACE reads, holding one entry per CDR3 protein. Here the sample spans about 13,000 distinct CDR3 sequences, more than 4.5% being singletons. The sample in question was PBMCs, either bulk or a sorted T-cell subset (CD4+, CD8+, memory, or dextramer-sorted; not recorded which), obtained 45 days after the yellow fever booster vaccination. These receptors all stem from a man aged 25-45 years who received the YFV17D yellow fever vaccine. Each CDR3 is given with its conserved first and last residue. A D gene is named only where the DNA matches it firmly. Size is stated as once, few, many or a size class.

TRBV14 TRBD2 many CASSQIAGAAYNEQFF
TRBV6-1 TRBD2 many CASSPGTSGVYEQFF
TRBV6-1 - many CASRTSQGADTQYF
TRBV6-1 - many CASSDGTDLNYGYTF
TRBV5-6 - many CASSLGVVYHEQFF
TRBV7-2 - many CASSLGTTYNEQFF
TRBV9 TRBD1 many CASSVEVGGQGPLNTEAFF
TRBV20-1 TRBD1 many CSASNRGASNTGELFF
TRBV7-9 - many CASSFHGELFF
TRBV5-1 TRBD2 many CASRGLADHNEQFF
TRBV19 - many CASTDTGDTGELFF
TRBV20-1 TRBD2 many CSARGVAGEQYF
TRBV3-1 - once CASWWGGLREQFF
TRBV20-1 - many CSAGGYEQYF
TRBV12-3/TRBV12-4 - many CASSFQVNEKLFF
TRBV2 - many CASRFGGSTDTQYF
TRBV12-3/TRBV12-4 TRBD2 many CASSPGAGGYTGELFF
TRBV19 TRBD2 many CASSISGSPSYEQYF
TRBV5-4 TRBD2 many CASSELSGGLSTDTQYF
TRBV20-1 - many CSAISFKEAFF
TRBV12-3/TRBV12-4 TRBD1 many CASRRQGAQHEQFF
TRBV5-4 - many CASSLEGDEQFF
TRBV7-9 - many CASSSLTTRTGTEAFF
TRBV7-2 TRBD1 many CASSRWTGGDEQYF
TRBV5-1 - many CASSLGRDTTYEQYF
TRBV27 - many CATGPALDTQYF
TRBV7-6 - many CASSLDSSGPYNEQFF
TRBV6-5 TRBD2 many CASSYSWGAAGRFNEQFF
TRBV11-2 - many CASSLVYSYEQYF
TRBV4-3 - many CASSRQHNNEQFF
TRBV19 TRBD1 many CASSKLDREHEQFF
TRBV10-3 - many CAISERTSTDTQYF
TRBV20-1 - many CSASPGYGQPQHF
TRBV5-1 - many CASSLRPPEHQETQYF
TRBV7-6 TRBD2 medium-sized CASSLKAGELDTQYF
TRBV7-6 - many CASSLLGTGRYNEQFF
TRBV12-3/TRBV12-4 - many CASSRGRNQPQHF
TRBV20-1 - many CSAQLGTGYEQYF
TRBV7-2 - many CASSAHGATRIELDTQYF
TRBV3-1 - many CASSLTSGSSTDTQYF
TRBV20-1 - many CSARPDQGGIREQYF
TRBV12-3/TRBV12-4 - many CASSLPGPHTQYF
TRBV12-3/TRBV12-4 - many CASSLGSGGPGELFF
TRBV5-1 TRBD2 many CASSPSPSGSLVDTQYF
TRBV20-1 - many CSARVRGTYEQYF
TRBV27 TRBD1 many CASSPKRQGAYEQYF
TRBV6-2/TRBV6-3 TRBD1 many CASSTPGTAINEQFF
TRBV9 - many CASSVALSTEAFF
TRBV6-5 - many CASSYGNAGEQFF
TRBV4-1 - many CASKPGGPFNGYTF
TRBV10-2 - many CASSGGETQYF